The text below deals with one T cell receptor beta chain. The table came from immunoSEQ multiplex PCR; TCRdb's copy has only in-frame clones and leaves some out. The data hold fewer than 25,000 clones, with 85% to 90% observed a single time. These data originate in a study of preoperative IRX-2 immunotherapy in early breast cancer. The germline V gene encodes CDR1 MNHNY and CDR2 SVGAGI (reference sequence). The CDR3 loop spans 13 amino acids. The ends were cut back, 5 bases at V and 5 bases at J, with 12 bases in the middle. Indicated treatment: preoperative locoregional IRX-2 cytokine immunotherapy. Preoperative locoregional IRX-2 cytokine immunotherapy was tested in the phase Ib source study.

The chain recombines TRBV6-6 with TRBJ1-1; D is ambiguous. The source was tumor tissue, collected after IRX-2 immunotherapy. The TCR originated in a human donor with breast cancer. The CDR3 is CASSPAFGTEAFF. CDR3 nucleotides: TGTGCCAGCAGTCCCGCGTTTGGGACTGAAGCTTTCTTT.